Presented here are 7 T cell receptor beta chains from one specimen sequenced in a study of post-analysis software for immune sequencing data. Overall study findings and caveats: Comparison of patients with controls showed roughly five TRBV segments more frequent in patients, TRBV5-6, TRBV5-1 and TRBV20-1 among them.

No antigen has been assigned to these receptors. Tagging with unique molecular identifiers was a feature of the TCR beta cDNA libraries. From the PCR reads, TCRdb called clonotypes with MiXCR, one entry per CDR3 protein. The top ten clones hold about 1.5% of a sample with roughly 600,000 distinct CDR3 sequences, roughly two fifths of them seen once. Input material: blood. The receptors derive from a girl aged 10-17 years with multiple sclerosis.

This clonotype was seen more than once but under ten times. The chain is built from TRBV12-3 or TRBV12-4 and TRBJ2-7; D gene unclear. V gave up 11 bases and J gave up 4 bases, with 9 bases separating them. The CDR3 totals 10 residues. The CDR3 nucleotides are TGTGCCCGTGAAGGGTACGAGCAGTACTTC. Protein sequence: CAREGYEQYF.

J is TRBJ1-2 and V is TRBV7-9; weak D call: TRBD1 (6 bases). The germline V gene encodes CDR1 SEHNR and CDR2 FQNEAQ (reference sequence). The CDR3 extends over 15 amino acids. The ends were cut back, 2 bases at V and 4 bases at J, with 14 bases in the middle. The chain's CDR3 is CASSLTVWGAYGYTF. The DNA for the CDR3 is TGTGCCAGCAGCTTAACGGTCTGGGGGGCCTATGGCTACACCTTC.

This clonotype was seen a handful of times. The chain recombines TRBV3-1 with TRBJ2-4; D gene unclear. Germline CDR1 LGHDT, CDR2 YNNKEL (reference sequence). The CDR3 spans 16 residues. V gave up 3 bases and J gave up 3 bases, with 15 bases separating them. The CDR3 spells CASSQVVRWGKNIQYF. The CDR3 region has the DNA TGTGCCAGCAGCCAGGTAGTCCGATGGGGCAAAAACATTCAGTACTTC.

The CDR3 bases are TGTGCCATCAGTGAGTCGAATAGGGGTATAAACGAGCAGTACTTC. Encoded protein: CAISESNRGINEQYF. This chain joins TRBV10-3 and TRBJ2-7, with D maybe TRBD1 (5 bases). The CDR3 is made up of 15 amino acids. CDR1 and CDR2 from the germline V gene are ENHRY and SYGVKD. The V gene lost 0 bases and the J gene lost 5 bases, with 14 bases spanning the gap.

Of note for this clonotype: One end of the junction does not line up with germline, which may come from a read error. The chain links TRBV18 to TRBJ2-1; D remains unclear. The CDR3 consists of 13 residues. The germline V gene has CDR1 KGHSH and CDR2 LQKENI. In DNA, the CDR3 is TGTGCCAGCTCAGCCGGAATCTACATTGAGCAGTTCTTC. It encodes CASSAGIYIEQFF.

The V gene is TRBV5-5, the J gene TRBJ1-1; 7 positions match TRBD1. CDR3 length: 15 residues. Germline CDR1 SGHKS, CDR2 YYEKEE (reference sequence). V lost 4 bases, J lost 3 bases, and 9 bases stayed unmatched. In DNA form, the CDR3 reads TGTGCCAGCAGCCCAGAACAGGGGAGACACACTGAAGCTTTCTTT. It codes for CASSPEQGRHTEAFF.

The chain is built from TRBV12-3 or TRBV12-4 and TRBJ1-2; D is perhaps TRBD1 (5 bases). The CDR3 is 15 amino acids. With 5 bases removed from V and 5 bases from J, the gap between germline ends came to 18 bases. This CDR3 is CASSATEEGTYGYTF. The CDR3 DNA sequence: TGTGCCAGCAGTGCGACAGAGGAGGGAACGTATGGCTACACCTTC.